This T cell receptor (beta chain) was sequenced during a study of blood T cell repertoires in COVID-19. Overall study context: The study drew acute and convalescent COVID-19 samples from the United States, Italy and Spain. Sources were T cells, B-cell-depleted T cells, or PBMCs; the material itself was cDNA or gDNA.

Germline assignment: CDR1 GTSNPN and CDR2 SVGIG (reference sequence). The CDR3 totals 12 residues. V lost 7 bases and J lost 2, with 12 bases in between. Original data processing: For nucleated cells, counts were estimated from reference gene primer amplification. The assay was immunoSEQ multiplex PCR, and TCRdb's table has in-frame clones only and misses some. The D gene and trimming were derived from the DNA, and the V and J assignments and clone size from that table. Of approximately 50,000 clones in the sample, about 90% were seen once. The chain employs TRBV30 and TRBJ2-7; the D gene is possibly TRBD1 (6 bases). Sequencing was carried out using peripheral blood. The clonotype comes from a man at least 80 years old with active or convalescent COVID-19. CDR3 coding DNA: TGTGCCTTATGGACAGCCGCCTACGAGCAGTACTTC. Translating gives CALWTAAYEQYF.